The source of this TCR beta chain is a study of T cells in Graves' hyperthyroidism and ophthalmopathy. The germline V gene encodes CDR1 MGHRA and CDR2 YSYEKL. CDR3 size: 14 residues. Trimming stripped 0 bases from V and 0 bases from J, with 5 bases between. Points from the study as a whole: Blood held most thyroid clonotypes expanded above 0.001 frequency.

The CDR3 regions of TCR beta were amplified from RNA transcripts. When the TCR CDR3 underwent first-round RT-PCR, the HTBI primer set was used. MiXCR, run by TCRdb on the multiplex PCR reads, gives a single entry per CDR3 protein. The profile shows around 350,000 distinct CDR3 sequences, about 14% of them singletons. This clonotype was recorded many times. Its antigen is unknown. Material: blood. The chain employs TRBV4-1 and TRBJ1-1; D gene uncertain. The sequence was collected from a woman in her twenties or thirties with Graves' ophthalmopathy. CDR3 sequence (DNA): TGCGCCAGCAGCCAAGATGGGGTGAACACTGAAGCTTTCTTT. Its protein is CASSQDGVNTEAFF.